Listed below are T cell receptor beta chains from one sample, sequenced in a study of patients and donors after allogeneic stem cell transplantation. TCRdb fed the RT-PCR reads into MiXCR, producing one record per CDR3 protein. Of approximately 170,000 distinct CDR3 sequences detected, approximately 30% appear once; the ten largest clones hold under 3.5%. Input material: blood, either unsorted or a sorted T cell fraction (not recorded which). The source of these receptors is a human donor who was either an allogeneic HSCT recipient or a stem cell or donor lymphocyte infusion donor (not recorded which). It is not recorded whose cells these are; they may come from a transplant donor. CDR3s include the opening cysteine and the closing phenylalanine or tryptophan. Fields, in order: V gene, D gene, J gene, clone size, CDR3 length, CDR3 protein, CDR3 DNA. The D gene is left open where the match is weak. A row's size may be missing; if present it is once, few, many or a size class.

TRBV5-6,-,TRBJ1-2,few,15,CASSPPPGTSRGYTF,TGTGCCAGCAGCCCCCCCCCGGGCACATCTCGAGGCTACACCTTC
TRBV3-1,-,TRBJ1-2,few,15,CASSQRMTVLYGYTF,TGTGCCAGCAGCCAACGAATGACAGTGCTTTATGGCTACACCTTC
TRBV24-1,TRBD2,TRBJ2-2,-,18,CATSGTSGRAENTGELFF,TGTGCCACCAGTGGAACTAGCGGGAGGGCCGAGAACACCGGGGAGCTGTTTTTT
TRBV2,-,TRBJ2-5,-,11,CASIAQETQYF,TGTGCCAGCATAGCCCAAGAGACCCAGTACTTC
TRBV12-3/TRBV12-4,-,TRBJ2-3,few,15,CASSFDTTSTDTQYF,TGTGCCAGCAGTTTCGACACCACTAGCACAGATACGCAGTATTTT
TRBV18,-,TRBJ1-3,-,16,CASSHNTDRAGNTIYF,TGTGCCAGCTCACACAACACGGACAGAGCTGGAAACACCATATATTTT
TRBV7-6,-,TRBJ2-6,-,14,CASGSFSGANVLTF,TGTGCCAGCGGGTCTTTCTCTGGGGCCAACGTCCTGACTTTC
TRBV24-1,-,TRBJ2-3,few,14,CATSAEAIQGTQYF,TGTGCCACCAGTGCTGAGGCCATCCAGGGTACGCAGTATTTT
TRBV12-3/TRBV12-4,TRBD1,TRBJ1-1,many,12,CASSTGGPEAFF,TGTGCCAGCAGTACAGGGGGCCCTGAAGCTTTCTTT
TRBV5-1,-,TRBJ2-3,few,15,CASSPDGDSTDTQYF,TGCGCCAGCAGCCCGGATGGGGATTCCACAGATACGCAGTATTTT
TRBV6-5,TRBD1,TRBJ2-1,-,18,CASSPRQGPSSSYNEQFF,TGTGCCAGCAGCCCCCGACAGGGTCCAAGTAGCTCCTACAATGAGCAGTTCTTC
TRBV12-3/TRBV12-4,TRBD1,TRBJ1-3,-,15,CASNPQGALGNTIYF,TGTGCCAGCAATCCTCAGGGGGCCCTGGGAAACACCATATATTTT
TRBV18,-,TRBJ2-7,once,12,CASSPQTYEQYF,TGTGCCAGCTCACCCCAAACCTACGAGCAGTACTTC
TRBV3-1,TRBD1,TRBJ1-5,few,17,CASSQGQDSLSNQPQHF,TGTGCCAGCAGCCAGGGACAGGATTCCCTTAGCAATCAGCCCCAGCATTTT
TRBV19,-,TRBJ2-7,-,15,CASSMGRGLSYEQYF,TGTGCCAGTAGTATGGGCAGGGGACTCTCGTACGAGCAGTACTTC
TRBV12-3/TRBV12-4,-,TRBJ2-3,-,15,CASSSRLGTTDTQYF,TGTGCCAGCAGCTCCCGGCTAGGGACGACAGATACGCAGTATTTT
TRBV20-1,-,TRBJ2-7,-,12,CSARVDTREQYF,TGCAGTGCTAGAGTGGATACGCGCGAGCAGTACTTC
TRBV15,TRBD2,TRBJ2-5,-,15,CATSRGGWDQETQYF,TGTGCCACCAGCCGGGGGGGCTGGGACCAAGAGACCCAGTACTTC
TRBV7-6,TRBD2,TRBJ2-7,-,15,CASSPGTRALYEQYF,TGTGCCAGCAGCCCCGGGACTAGGGCCCTCTACGAGCAGTACTTC
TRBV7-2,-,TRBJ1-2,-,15,CASSLAGWANYGYTF,TGTGCCAGCAGCTTAGCGGGTTGGGCTAACTATGGCTACACCTTC
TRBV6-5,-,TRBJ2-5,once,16,CASGGGGGTYQETQYF,TGTGCCAGCGGCGGGGGAGGGGGAACGTACCAAGAGACCCAGTACTTC
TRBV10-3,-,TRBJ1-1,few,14,CAISDGIMNTEAFF,TGTGCCATCAGTGATGGAATCATGAACACTGAAGCTTTCTTT
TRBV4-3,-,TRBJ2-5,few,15,CASSQDLGIGETQYF,TGCGCCAGCAGCCAAGATCTTGGGATAGGAGAGACCCAGTACTTC
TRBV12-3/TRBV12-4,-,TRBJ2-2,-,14,CASSGGANTGELFF,TGTGCCAGCAGTGGAGGAGCGAACACCGGGGAGCTGTTTTTT
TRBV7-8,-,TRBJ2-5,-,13,CASSLTGMETQYF,TGTGCCAGCAGCTTAACTGGGATGGAGACCCAGTACTTC
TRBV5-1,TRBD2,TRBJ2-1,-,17,CASSLARGSGSYNEQFF,TGCGCCAGCAGCTTGGCCCGGGGGAGCGGGAGCTACAATGAGCAGTTCTTC
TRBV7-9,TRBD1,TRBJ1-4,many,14,CASSPGTDGEKLFF,TGTGCCAGCAGCCCCGGGACAGACGGTGAAAAACTGTTTTTT
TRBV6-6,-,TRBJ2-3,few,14,CASTPWVHTDTQYF,TGTGCCAGCACGCCTTGGGTCCACACAGATACGCAGTATTTT
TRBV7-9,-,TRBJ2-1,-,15,CASSLGGYSYNEQFF,TGTGCCAGCAGCTTAGGCGGTTACTCCTACAATGAGCAGTTCTTC
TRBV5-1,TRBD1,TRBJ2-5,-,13,CASFRTGQETQYF,TGCGCCAGCTTCAGGACAGGGCAAGAGACCCAGTACTTC
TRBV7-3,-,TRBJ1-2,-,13,CASSSFAGDGYTF,TGTGCCAGCAGCTCGTTCGCAGGGGATGGCTACACCTTC
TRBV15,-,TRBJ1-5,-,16,CATSRVAGINNQPQHF,TGTGCCACCAGCAGAGTTGCAGGGATAAACAATCAGCCCCAGCATTTT
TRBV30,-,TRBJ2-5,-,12,CAWSEIGETQYF,TGTGCCTGGAGCGAGATAGGCGAGACCCAGTACTTC
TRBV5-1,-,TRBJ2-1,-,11,CASSFPGEQFF,TGCGCCAGCAGCTTTCCGGGGGAGCAGTTCTTC
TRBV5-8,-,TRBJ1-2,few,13,CASSPGHLYGYTF,TGTGCCAGCAGCCCAGGACATCTCTATGGCTACACCTTC
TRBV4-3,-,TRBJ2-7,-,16,CASSQDYPSAIYEQYF,TGCGCCAGCAGCCAAGATTACCCTAGCGCAATCTACGAGCAGTACTTC
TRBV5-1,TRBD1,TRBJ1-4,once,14,CASSNGQGGEKLFF,TGCGCCAGCAGCAATGGACAGGGCGGTGAAAAACTGTTTTTT
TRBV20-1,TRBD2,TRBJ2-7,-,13,CSANLAGSYEQYF,TGCAGTGCTAATCTAGCGGGCTCCTACGAGCAGTACTTC
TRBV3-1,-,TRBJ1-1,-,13,CASSTRANTEAFF,TGTGCCAGCAGCACGCGCGCTAACACTGAAGCTTTCTTT
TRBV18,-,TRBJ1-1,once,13,CASSAGVDTEAFF,TGTGCCAGCTCGGCGGGGGTCGACACTGAAGCTTTCTTT
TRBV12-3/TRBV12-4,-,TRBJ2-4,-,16,CASSMGRLLAKNIQYF,TGTGCCAGCAGTATGGGAAGATTACTAGCCAAAAACATTCAGTACTTC
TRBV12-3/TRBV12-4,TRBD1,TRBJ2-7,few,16,CASSLNPVGQVHEQYF,TGTGCCAGCAGTTTAAACCCTGTAGGACAGGTCCACGAGCAGTACTTC
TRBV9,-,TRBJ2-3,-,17,CASSVASGSSSTDTQYF,TGTGCCAGCAGCGTAGCGTCCGGGTCCTCTAGCACAGATACGCAGTATTTT
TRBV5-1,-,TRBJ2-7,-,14,CASSLEPDSREQYF,TGCGCCAGCAGCTTGGAGCCGGACAGCCGGGAGCAGTACTTC
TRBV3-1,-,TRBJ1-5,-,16,CASSQATGGVGQPQHF,TGTGCCAGCAGCCAAGCGACAGGTGGGGTCGGTCAGCCCCAGCATTTT
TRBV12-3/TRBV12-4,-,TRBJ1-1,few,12,CASSIQGTEAFF,TGTGCCAGCAGTATCCAGGGCACTGAAGCTTTCTTT
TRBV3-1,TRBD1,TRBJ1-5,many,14,CASSQGTVDQPQHF,TGTGCCAGCAGCCAGGGGACAGTGGATCAGCCCCAGCATTTT
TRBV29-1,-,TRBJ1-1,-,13,CSASPGPNTEAFF,TGCAGCGCGTCCCCGGGACCGAACACTGAAGCTTTCTTT
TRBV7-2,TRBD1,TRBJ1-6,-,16,CASSPQGVRNNSPLHF,TGTGCCAGCAGCCCGCAGGGGGTTCGTAATAATTCACCCCTCCACTTT
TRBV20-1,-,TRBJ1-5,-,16,CSARVAGIDGNQPQHF,TGCAGTGCTAGAGTTGCAGGGATAGATGGCAATCAGCCCCAGCATTTT